This TCR beta chain comes out of a study of cytomegalovirus exposure and HLA in healthy donors. Whole-study results and caveats: With high specificity and sensitivity, the classifier reportedly diagnosed cytomegalovirus status. There were about 160 TCR beta chains listed as cytomegalovirus-associated.

Only in-frame clones appear in the TCRdb table, and some are missing; sequencing was by immunoSEQ multiplex PCR. The data show some 210,000 clones, 83% seen once. Germline V gene data show CDR1 as SGHRS and CDR2 as YFSETQ. With 0 bases removed from V and 7 bases from J, the gap between germline ends came to 11 bases. This CDR3 comprises 14 residues. Of note for this clone: The antigen remains unidentified.

The specimen sequenced was PBMCs. This receptor was identified in a woman younger than 35 in good health and CMV-seronegative. V gene TRBV5-1 combines with J gene TRBJ2-1, with D hard to call. The CDR3 region has the DNA TGCGCCAGCAGCTTGGCCTGGGTACAGAATGAGCAGTTCTTC. This translates into CASSLAWVQNEQFF.